This T cell receptor beta chain was observed in a study of regulatory T cells in long-lasting Graves disease (dated by TCRdb to about 2021). In terms of the full investigation: Newly diagnosed Graves' disease patients had taken antithyroid drugs for less than 3 months. The study took place in China and was registered as a clinical trial. A total of approximately 35 samples underwent TCR sequencing: approximately 13 from persistent and around 20 from newly diagnosed Graves' disease patients. Patients with persistent Graves' disease were compared with patients with newly diagnosed Graves' disease using TCR sequencing and RNA sequencing of peripheral blood. Here is what the overall study found, with its caveats: The small sample size was acknowledged by the authors as a limitation that may reduce accuracy. The study examined only peripheral blood because the primary lesion, thyroid tissue, could not be accessed. Only the TCR beta chain was sequenced and analyzed. Patients with persistent disease shared more public clonotypes (over 2,500) than newly diagnosed patients did (roughly 970). Preferential use of TRBV28, TRBJ1-2 and TRBJ2-5 was observed in persistent disease, whereas TRBV20-1 and TRBJ2-1 were favored in newly diagnosed disease. Lower TCR Shannon entropy and fewer highly expanded clones were observed in persistent Graves' disease patients than in newly diagnosed patients, which suggested clonal expansion.

The sample's time point label, decoded: newly diagnosed GD, antithyroid drugs for less than 3 months. For both TCR sequencing and RNA sequencing, RNA was extracted from PBMCs in TRIzol. Graves' disease was diagnosed according to American Thyroid Association guidelines. Patients were recruited from an endocrinology department in Xi'an, China. Each patient gave about 8.1 milliliters of peripheral blood, collected in an EDTA anticoagulant tube. Ficoll Paque Plus density gradient separation was used to isolate PBMCs, and no further T cell sorting was performed. An Agilent 2100 Bioanalyzer and agarose gel were used to assess RNA quality, and a NanoDrop 2000 was used to measure RNA concentration. The library was prepared using multiplex PCR. TCRdb shows the sequencer as Illumina HiSeq 4000. To build TCR beta libraries, CDR3 regions were amplified by Arm-PCR using iRepertoire HTBI primers. PCR products were gel purified before sequencing. Concerning the study's data processing: Gene usage analysis of CDR3 amino acid clonotypes used the 62 TRBV and 14 to 15 TRBJ segments found across samples. COPE and FqMerger were used to merge filtered high-quality paired reads into contigs. BLAST was used to align contigs to IMGT TRBV, TRBD and TRBJ reference genes, and CDR3 was defined according to IMGT. Any clonotype with a frequency above 0.1% was counted as a highly expanded clone. Repertoire diversity was measured by Shannon entropy, and V-J evenness by the Gini coefficient. A clonotype found in more than one individual was treated as public. TCRdb redid the processing of the public reads, applying fastp at Q25 and MiXCR, and retained in-frame beta chains. Records with the same CDR3 protein are collapsed into one entry carrying the most frequent genes and DNA. TCRdb, not the authors, supplied the V and J calls. The sample yields roughly 530,000 distinct CDR3 sequences; 15% to 20% were counted once. Clones ranked in the top ten supply roughly 25% of the sample.

For CDR1 and CDR2, the germline V gene (reference sequence) lists DFQATT and SNEGSKA. The CDR3 covers 16 residues, taking in both the cysteine and the phenylalanine. Only the CDR3 portion is preserved as DNA: 48 bases, with reading frame beginning at the first base. A word on this clonotype: Its antigen remains undetermined. Base qualities are not at hand, and no much larger clone is one base apart.

These data are also associated with another study on T cells in Graves' hyperthyroidism and ophthalmopathy. The second paper further reports: Graves' hyperthyroidism was defined as stable when no progression to ophthalmopathy occurred over 18 months of follow-up. Hyperthyroidism patients were aged 18 to 65 years and newly diagnosed, with disease duration of less than 2 months. The study excluded patients with uncontrolled infections, other autoimmune diseases, pregnancy or lactation. Diagnoses were established on the basis of clinical symptoms, serum thyroxine and TRAb, thyroid ultrasound, and orbital computed tomography. The first round of RT-PCR for the TCR CDR3 was performed with the HTBI primer set and the Qiagen OneStep RT-PCR kit. Most expanded thyroid clonotypes (frequency above 0.001) were also detected in blood, a finding suggesting that blood repertoires may reflect thyroid immune responses. Ophthalmopathy was separated from stable hyperthyroidism by a 13 V-J signature model, with approximately 85% sensitivity and 81% to 82% specificity obtained in cross-validation and 80%/75% obtained in testing. During validation, the model predicted progression to ophthalmopathy a median of approximately 7 months ahead of onset, with around 70% sensitivity and almost 75% specificity. A discovery cohort of about a hundred patients, about 43 with Graves' ophthalmopathy and more than 55 with stable Graves' hyperthyroidism, was used to find distinguishing TCR V-J signatures. Prospective prediction of ophthalmopathy was tested in an independent validation cohort consisting of roughly 20 hyperthyroidism patients and 15 to 17 patients who later progressed to ophthalmopathy. The 100 discovery patients were divided at random into training and test sets in a 7:3 ratio. Thyroid tissue and blood T-cell repertoires from roughly 6 Graves' hyperthyroidism patients were also compared in the study. After blood sampling, hyperthyroidism patients were treated with methimazole at a starting dose of 30 mg daily, and ophthalmopathy patients were treated with high-dose intravenous methylprednisolone. A second multiplex PCR round built the libraries, followed by size selection and purification. Libraries were sequenced paired-end with 100 bp reads on an Illumina HiSeq2000. Raw data were processed with SOAPnuke, discarding reads with adapters, uncalled bases, mean Phred below 15, or no exact constant-primer or identifier match. COPE v1.2.5 was used to merge the high-quality paired reads, and each unique nucleotide sequence was defined as a clonotype. MiTCR v1.1 was used to align the clonotypes against IMGT TRBV, TRBD and TRBJ reference segments. Only V-J combinations with frequency above 0.0001, covering approximately 99% of repertoires, were analysed. The TCS score was defined as F50 (clonal expansion) divided by E x V (chaos), with BLOSUM62-based TCRdist calculated between CDR3 peptides within each V-J. Welch's t-statistics and random forest reduced several hundred V-J features to 13, which were used in a naive Bayes classifier (R e1071). No statistical method was used to fix the sample size in advance, and group allocation was not hidden from the investigators. TCR Vbeta CDR3 sequencing of 135 peripheral blood samples (about 45 ophthalmopathy, 75 to 85 hyperthyroidism and roughly 17 progressor patients) is reported in the paper.

The clonotype comes from a middle-aged woman with Graves disease. Donor details come from another sample of the same person, matched by shared clones. Source: peripheral blood mononuclear cells (PBMCs), taken at new diagnosis, from a patient treated with antithyroid drugs. The V and J segments used are TRBV20-1 and TRBJ2-3, with TRBD2 matching 13 junction bases. Gene TRBJ2-5 matches the end of the DNA better, so the J call may be wrong. The CDR3 reads CSAPLTSGGTTETQYF. The nucleotide sequence reads as follows: TGCAGTGCTCCGTTGACTAGCGGGGGGACTACAGAGACCCAGTACTTC.